Described below is a single T cell receptor beta chain sequence and its context. No antigen is known for it. This record belongs to a study of beta chain features in type 1 diabetes. For the study at large: Over all samples combined, 107,917,701 sorted cells were examined. Findings and caveats of the study: Significant though moderate, a shortening of TCRB CDR3s appeared in all four CD4+ subsets of Type 1 diabetes patients.

Germline CDR1 and CDR2: MGHRA and YSYEKL. This CDR3 is 11 amino acids long. V gave up 4 bases and J gave up 3 bases, with 3 bases separating them. The isolated RNA, all of it, was reverse transcribed, so expressed TCRB transcripts were what got sequenced. It was found that naive, central memory and regulatory T cell samples averaged approximately 3.9 million reads. Assay used: immunoSEQ multiplex PCR; TCRdb lists only in-frame clones, some missing. The sample has approximately 100,000 clones, approximately 30% seen once; the top ten hold roughly 0.58%. This sequence joins TRBV4-1 and TRBJ1-1; the D is unclear. Sequenced material: central memory CD4+ T cells from blood. This sequence was found in a woman between 18 and 29 years old with type 1 diabetes. The CDR3 loop is CASSRDTEAFF. CDR3 nucleotide sequence: TGCGCCAGCAGCCGAGACACTGAAGCTTTCTTT.